This T cell receptor beta chain came from a study of blood T cell repertoires in COVID-19 (dated by TCRdb to the early 2020s). Notes on the research overall: The collaborator samples originated in the United States, Italy and Spain and spanned the acute and convalescent phases of COVID-19. The samples were drawn from two sources: the first 160 participants of the ongoing ImmuneRACE study, and over 1,000 subjects contributed by 6 global collaborators. The dataset comprised deeply sampled blood TCRbeta repertoires from subjects exposed to, actively infected with, or recovered from COVID-19. The material from the prospective study consisted of cDNA or gDNA derived from T cells, B-cell-depleted T cells, or PBMCs. Where available, HLA class I and class II types were obtained from metadata supplied by the sample provider rather than from assay-based typing. The repertoires were released in a freely available public database intended as a resource for research on the immune response to SARS-CoV-2. Sample metadata almost always included a de-identified subject ID, COVID-19 status, age in years and sex. The paper's findings and limits, for the study overall: The amount of clinical and demographic metadata varied by source and participant and was provided uncurated.

CDR1 and CDR2 are read off the germline V gene as SQVTM and ANQGSEA. The trim is 3 bases for V and 7 bases for J, with a gap of 15 bases between the germline ends. The CDR3 has 14 amino acids, counting the end cysteine and phenylalanine. Only the CDR3 region is kept as DNA, spanning 42 bases read in frame from base 1. On this clone: Its antigen remains undetermined. It has no much larger one-base neighbor in the sample; base qualities were not kept.

The immunoSEQ Assay, a bias-controlled multiplex PCR, was used to amplify TCRbeta CDR3 regions from genomic DNA. As for the authors' bioinformatics: The number of nucleated cells in each sample was estimated from the amplification of reference gene primers within the assay. To quantify the absolute abundance of each unique TCRbeta CDR3 rearrangement, sequence reads were collapsed and filtered. Productive Simpson clonality was computed per sample as the square root of Simpson's diversity index over productive rearrangements. Entries here come from immuneACCESS through TCRdb and include only in-frame sequences with V and J called. Some clones fail to appear in such tables; in the studies checked, an unresolved V gene covers under half of the shortfall, and the cause of the remainder is unknown. V and J calls and clone size come straight from that table; D and trimming were deduced from the DNA. Counted in this sample were hundreds of thousands of clones; about 90% of them appeared once. The ten largest clones represent about 1% of the sample.

Enrolling through a virtual design, the prospective study's participants ranged in age from roughly 18 to 95 years and lived across 24 United States geographic areas. Cohort assignment in the prospective study relied on participant-reported clinical history from a screening survey and a study questionnaire. A participant counted as exposed if, within 2 weeks of entering the study, that participant had been in contact with someone who had a PCR-confirmed or clinician-diagnosed COVID-19 case. Mobile phlebotomists in the prospective study collected whole blood, serum and a nasopharyngeal or oropharyngeal swab from every participant. Prospective study participants could optionally give additional blood draws and questionnaires over a roughly 2-month period. Before DNA extraction, prospective study blood samples were shipped either frozen or at room temperature.

The source is a man aged 45-65 years who had been exposed to COVID-19. The source material was PBMCs or T cells enriched from blood (not recorded which). The chain is assembled from TRBV29-1 and TRBJ1-4, with TRBD1 tentatively as D gene (5 bases match). Read as DNA, the sequence is TGCAGCGTTGAGGCCCGGGGGGGAGGTGAAAAACTGTTTTTT. It translates as CSVEARGGGEKLFF.